This TCR beta chain was sequenced for a study of blood T cell repertoires in COVID-19. Clones were sequenced by immunoSEQ multiplex PCR, and TCRdb holds only the in-frame ones, with some missing. The sample gives 180,000 or so clones, around 85% of which show up once; approximately 1.2% is in the top ten. In germline, CDR1 is SGHTA, CDR2 FQGNSA. V was pared by 5 bases and J by 7 bases, with 12 bases between. This CDR3 has 13 residues. The specimen sequenced was peripheral blood. This sequence joins TRBV7-2 and TRBJ1-5; D remains ambiguous. The clonotype originates from a man aged 55 to 69 who had recovered from COVID-19. The CDR3 nucleotides read TGTGCCAGCAGCCTTTACGGGAGGCAGCCCCAGCATTTT. It specifies CASSLYGRQPQHF.